This T cell receptor (beta chain) derives from a study of graft-versus-host responses after intestinal transplantation (dated by TCRdb to 2020 to 2023). For context, the study as a whole: The transplants that recipients got were multivisceral, liver-intestinal, or isolated intestinal. A cohort of some 24 intestinal transplant recipients, including one retransplant, was enrolled, and a few patients lacking pretransplant specimens were excluded. Rather than going through the commercial service, samples from a few later patients were sequenced in-house on an Illumina MiSeq and processed with MiXCR. All recipients received anti-thymocyte globulin induction followed by maintenance tacrolimus and steroids for approximately 3 years. To identify alloreactive clones, pre-transplant mixed lymphocyte reaction products were sequenced and then compared with unstimulated pre-transplant donor and recipient T cells. A peak of at least 4% donor T cells among recipient peripheral blood mononuclear cells was the definition used for donor T cell macrochimerism. After intestinal transplantation, graft-versus-host and host-versus-graft alloreactive T cell clones in the graft, circulation and bone marrow were tracked using bulk TCR-beta CDR3 sequencing.

Regarding this clone: Its antigen is unknown. Per-nucleotide qualities are absent, and no much larger clonotype sits a single base away.

In light of the paper, this sample's time point label describes: cells obtained before transplantation from donor or recipient. CD3+CD4+ and CD3+CD8+ populations were FACS-sorted from unstimulated pre-transplant donor and recipient cells taken from spleen or lymph nodes. The investigation overall reported the following: GvH clones were detected in recipient bone marrow, and some of these GvH clones were observed earlier in ileal mucosa or blood, consistent with an intestinal mucosal origin. Conclusions were limited by the relatively low number and heterogeneity of intestinal transplant patients. Early after transplant, declines in HvG clones were associated with peak levels of circulating GvH clones. In patients with donor T cell macrochimerism, the allografts had high GvH to HvG T cell clonal ratios.

Libraries were prepared through the immunoSEQ multiplex PCR assay. For most patients, genomic DNA was isolated with the Qiagen DNeasy Blood and Tissue Kit and shipped frozen to Adaptive Biotechnologies for TCR sequencing. For most patients, high-throughput TCR-beta CDR3 sequencing of genomic DNA was performed by Adaptive Biotechnologies. In the original analysis: Adaptive's ImmunoSEQ software was the source of the TCR sequencing data for roughly 19 patients, while three other patients were processed with MiXCR and VDJtools. To correct CD4 versus CD8 sorting errors, any sequence found in both subsets at a frequency ratio below 5:1 was removed. CDR3 nucleotide sequences shared between donor and recipient were removed because the origin of such sequences could not be assigned. Alloreactive clones required at least 2-fold expansion over unstimulated cells and minimum CFSE-low frequency of 0.002% (template counts) or 0.001% (read counts). Clones detected in sequenced pre-transplant spleen, lymph node, or MLR CFSE-low populations of the donor or recipient were defined as mappable. The cumulative frequency of alloreactive clones was calculated as a percentage of all sequences, weighted by copy number. As stored in TCRdb, this immuneACCESS dataset retains in-frame rearrangements with V and J assigned. A fraction of the clones does not appear; measured against another copy, unresolved V genes explain less than half of the discrepancy, and the remainder lacks a known reason. V and J calls and clone size are those listed in that table; D and trimming were worked out from the DNA. The sample table shows 85,000 to 100,000 clones, and roughly 90% are seen once. The ten largest clones take up roughly 0.099% of the sample.

The origin of this receptor is a human donor who received an intestinal transplant. Sequencing used unstimulated CD4+ T cells sorted from spleen or lymph node cells, obtained before intestinal transplant.

The DNA sequence is given as TGTGCCAGCAGCCCGGAGCGGGGGGGCCCCTACGAGCAGTACTTC. Translated, this gives CASSPERGGPYEQYF. The V and J genes are TRBV7-2 and TRBJ2-7, with 10 bases matching TRBD2. CDR1 and CDR2 are drawn from the germline V gene: SGHTA, FQGNSA. Unmatched junction bases come to 6, with V trimmed by 5 bases and J by 2 bases. The CDR3 holds 15 amino acids from the cysteine to the phenylalanine. CDR3 DNA only is kept here, 45 bases in frame from base 1.